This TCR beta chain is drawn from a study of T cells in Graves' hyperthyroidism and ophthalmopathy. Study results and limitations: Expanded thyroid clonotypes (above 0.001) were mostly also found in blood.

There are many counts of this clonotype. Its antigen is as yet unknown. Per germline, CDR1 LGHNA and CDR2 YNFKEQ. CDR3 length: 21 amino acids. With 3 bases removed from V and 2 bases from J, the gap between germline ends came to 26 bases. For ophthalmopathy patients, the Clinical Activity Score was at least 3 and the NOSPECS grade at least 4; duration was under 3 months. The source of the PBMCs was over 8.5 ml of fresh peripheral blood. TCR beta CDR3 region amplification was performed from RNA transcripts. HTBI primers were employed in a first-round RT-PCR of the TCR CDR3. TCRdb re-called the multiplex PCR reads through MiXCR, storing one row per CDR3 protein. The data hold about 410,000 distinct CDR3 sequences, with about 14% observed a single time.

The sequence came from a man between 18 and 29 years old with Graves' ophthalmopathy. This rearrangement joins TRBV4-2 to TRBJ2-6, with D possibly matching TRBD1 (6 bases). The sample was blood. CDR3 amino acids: CASSQAAAKGQSKAGANVLTF. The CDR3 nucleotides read TGTGCCAGCAGCCAGGCCGCCGCTAAAGGACAGTCCAAGGCTGGGGCCAACGTCCTGACTTTC.